This TCR beta chain is drawn from a study of blood T cell repertoires in COVID-19. Background on the study: The United States, Italy and Spain supplied acute and convalescent COVID-19 samples.

Seattle participants joined during active infection and were tracked over time. TCRdb's copy holds only in-frame clones and misses some; the assay was immunoSEQ multiplex PCR. The profile shows 310,000 or so clones, approximately 91% of them singletons. CDR3 length equals 13 residues. Germline CDR1 reads MNHNS; CDR2 reads SASEGT. V lost 3 bases and J lost 7, with 12 bases in between. Sequenced sample: peripheral blood. This sequence was found in a woman in her 30s with COVID-19, enrolled during active disease. The V and J genes are TRBV6-1 and TRBJ1-2; D perhaps matches TRBD1 (5 bases). This chain's CDR3 is CASSDPGWVGYTF. CDR3 nucleotides: TGTGCCAGCAGTGATCCAGGGTGGGTTGGCTACACCTTC.